This T cell receptor beta chain was documented in a study of blood T cell repertoires in COVID-19. This clone appeared a single time. Germline V gene sequence: CDR1 GTSNPN, CDR2 SVGIG (reference sequence). The CDR3 length is 14 residues. Trimming took off 5 bases at V and 2 bases at J, with 15 bases between the two ends. Profiling relied on immunoSEQ multiplex PCR, and the TCRdb table lists in-frame clones only, not all of them. The sample gives about 120,000 clones, 70% to 90% of which show up once; more than 4% is in the top ten. This clonotype was sampled from a man aged 35 to 55 with acute or convalescent COVID-19. Sequenced material: peripheral blood. The V and J genes are TRBV30 and TRBJ2-5, with D possibly TRBD1 on 5 matching bases. The CDR3 spells CAWVGQGLQETQYF. The DNA for the CDR3 is TGTGCCTGGGTCGGGCAGGGATTGCAAGAGACCCAGTACTTC.